The 3 T cell receptor beta chains presented below share a single source sample, sequenced in a study of CD8 T cells in Susac syndrome. cDNA came from approximately 0.5 to 1 ug RNA primed by random hexamers. A single record per CDR3 protein comes from TCRdb applying MiXCR to the immunoSEQ multiplex PCR reads. The data show about 120,000 distinct CDR3 sequences, 94% seen once. Input material: CD4+ T cells from PBMCs. These receptors originate from a human donor in good health.

This clonotype was seen only once. The chain uses TRBV24-1 and TRBJ2-7, with D possibly called TRBD1 or TRBD2 (5 bases each). There are 15 residues in the CDR3. Germline-derived CDR1 and CDR2 are KGHDR and SFDVKD. Trimming took 2 bases from V and 1 from J, leaving 11 bases between them. CDR3 loop: CATSDSRDGSYEQYF. CDR3 coding DNA: TGTGCCACCAGTGATTCCCGGGACGGTTCCTACGAGCAGTACTTC.

The chain combines TRBV5-1 with TRBJ2-5; 11 bases match TRBD2. With V trimmed by 0 bases and J by 5 bases, 9 bases remained unmatched. Per germline, CDR1 SGHRS and CDR2 YFSETQ. This CDR3 comprises 17 residues. The CDR3 reads CASSLVTSGSRQETQYF. For the CDR3, the DNA is TGCGCCAGCAGCTTGGTTACTAGCGGGAGTAGGCAGGAGACCCAGTACTTC.

This clonotype was detected a few times. This sequence joins TRBV18 and TRBJ2-7; maybe TRBD1 (6 bases). The CDR3 covers 13 residues. Per the germline V gene, CDR1 is KGHSH and CDR2 is LQKENI. V shed 6 bases and J shed 0 bases, with 9 bases lying between them. CDR3 loop: CASSPGVSYEQYF. The CDR3 DNA sequence: TGTGCCAGCTCCCCAGGGGTCTCCTACGAGCAGTACTTC.